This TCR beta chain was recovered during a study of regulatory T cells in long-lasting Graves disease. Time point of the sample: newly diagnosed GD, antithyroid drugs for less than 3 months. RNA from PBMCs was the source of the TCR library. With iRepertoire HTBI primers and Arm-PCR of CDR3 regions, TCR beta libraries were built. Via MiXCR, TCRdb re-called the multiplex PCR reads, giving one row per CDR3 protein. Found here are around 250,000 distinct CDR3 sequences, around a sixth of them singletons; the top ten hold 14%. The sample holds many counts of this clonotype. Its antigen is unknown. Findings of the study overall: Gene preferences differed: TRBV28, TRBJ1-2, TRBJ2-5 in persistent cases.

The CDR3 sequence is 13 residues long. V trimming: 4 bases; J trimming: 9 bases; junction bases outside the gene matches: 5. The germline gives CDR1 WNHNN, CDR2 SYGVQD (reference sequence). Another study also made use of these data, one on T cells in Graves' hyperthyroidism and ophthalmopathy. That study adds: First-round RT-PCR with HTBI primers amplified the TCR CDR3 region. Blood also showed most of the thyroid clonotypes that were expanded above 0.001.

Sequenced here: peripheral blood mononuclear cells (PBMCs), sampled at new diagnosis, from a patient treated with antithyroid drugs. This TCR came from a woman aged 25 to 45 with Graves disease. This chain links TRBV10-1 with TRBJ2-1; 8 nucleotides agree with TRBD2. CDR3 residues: CASSGLARGEQFF. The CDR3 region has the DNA TGCGCCAGCAGTGGACTAGCGAGGGGTGAGCAGTTCTTC.